Given below is one TCR beta chain in context. As yet, its antigen is unknown. Individual cDNA molecules were tagged with unique molecular identifiers, the study reported. MiXCR, applied by TCRdb to the 5' RACE reads, yields one record per CDR3 protein. The sample yields 80,000 or so distinct CDR3 sequences, about an eighth seen once. The data were taken from a study of early T cells in non-severe SARS-CoV-2 infection. Study summary: Whole-blood bulk RNA, unsorted, was sequenced, and chains were unpaired.

Broader study findings: The matching step, a VDJdb search, favored anti-spike CD8 responses and missed private and CD4 specificities.

The source of this sequence is an adult who was a healthcare worker with PCR-confirmed SARS-CoV-2 infection or an uninfected control (not recorded which). Specimen: whole blood.

CDR3 sequence reads: CSATGTVRHEQFF. The CDR3 DNA follows: TGCAGCGCGACCGGGACGGTCCGGCATGAGCAGTTCTTC. J is TRBJ2-1 and V is TRBV29-1, with D perhaps given as TRBD1 or TRBD2 (5 bases each). This CDR3 contains 13 residues. V was clipped by 7 bases and J by 8 bases, with 18 bases between them. From germline, CDR1 is SQVTM and CDR2 ANQGSEA.